This paragraph covers one TCR beta chain sequence. The data originate from a study of blood T cell repertoires in COVID-19. The overall study: Some COVID-19 samples were acute and others convalescent; all came from the United States, Italy and Spain. In each case, the material was cDNA or gDNA derived from T cells, B-cell-depleted T cells, or PBMCs.

Methods used by the authors: Researchers report that nucleated cell counts were estimated from reference gene primer amplification. Using immunoSEQ multiplex PCR, the repertoire was profiled, and TCRdb retains in-frame clones only, with some absent. That table is the source of V, J and clone size, and D and trimming were worked out from the DNA. The sample records around 150,000 clones, just under 85% being singletons. The clonotype comes from an elderly woman with acute or convalescent COVID-19. The source material was peripheral blood.

The CDR3 sequence is CASNTGGEEKLFF. The CDR3 nucleotides read TGTGCCAGCAACACAGGGGGCGAGGAAAAACTGTTTTTT. This chain connects TRBV6-5 to TRBJ1-4; 9 bases fit TRBD1. The CDR3 extends over 13 amino acids. V shed 7 bases, J shed 8 bases, and the junction held 5 bases outside the gene matches. CDR1 and CDR2 from the germline V gene are MNHEY and SVGAGI.